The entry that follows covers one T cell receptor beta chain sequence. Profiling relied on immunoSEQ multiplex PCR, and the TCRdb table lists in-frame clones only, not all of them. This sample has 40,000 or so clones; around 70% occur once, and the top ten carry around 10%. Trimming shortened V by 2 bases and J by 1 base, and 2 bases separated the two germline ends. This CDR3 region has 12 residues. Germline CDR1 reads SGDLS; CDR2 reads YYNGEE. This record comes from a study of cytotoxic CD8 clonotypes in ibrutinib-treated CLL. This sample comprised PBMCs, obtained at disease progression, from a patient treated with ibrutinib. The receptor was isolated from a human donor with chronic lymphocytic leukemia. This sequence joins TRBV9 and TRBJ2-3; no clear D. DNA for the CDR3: TGTGCCAGCAGCGTGGGCACAGATACGCAGTATTTT. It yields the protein CASSVGTDTQYF.